This entry is about one TCR beta chain. Its specificity is unknown. Researchers ran the PCR with 60 Vbeta and 13 Jbeta primers. TCRdb's table, derived via immunoSEQ multiplex PCR, lists solely in-frame clones and lacks some. The table records 100,000 to 150,000 clones, approximately 75% of them present only once. This sample is part of a study of cytomegalovirus exposure and HLA in healthy donors. When sampled, the donors appeared nominally healthy, though they likely had unrecorded immune exposures. Germline loops: CDR1 SGHRS, CDR2 YFSETQ. This CDR3 comprises 15 residues. Trimming cost V 2 bases and J 0 bases, with 11 bases left between them. Whole-study results and caveats: As a later analysis showed, a missense DCLRE1C variant was linked to trimming of TCR beta V- and J-genes. Researchers reportedly found TCR beta sequences accurately predicted most subjects' HLA-A and HLA-B alleles.

The TCR was taken from a woman in her 50s in good health and CMV-seronegative. Input material: PBMCs. This chain links TRBV5-1 with TRBJ1-2; D call uncertain. The CDR3, as DNA: TGCGCCAGCAGCTTTGGCCGCGGGGCTAACTATGGCTACACCTTC. Encoded protein: CASSFGRGANYGYTF. Combining the CDR3 with reference TRBV5-1 and TRBJ1-2 gives the whole variable domain KAGVTQTPRYLIKTRGQQVTLSCSPISGHRSVSWYQQTPGQGLQFLFEYFSETQRNKGNFPGRFSGRQFSNSRSEMNVSTLELGDSALYLCASSFGRGANYGYTFGSGTRLTVV.